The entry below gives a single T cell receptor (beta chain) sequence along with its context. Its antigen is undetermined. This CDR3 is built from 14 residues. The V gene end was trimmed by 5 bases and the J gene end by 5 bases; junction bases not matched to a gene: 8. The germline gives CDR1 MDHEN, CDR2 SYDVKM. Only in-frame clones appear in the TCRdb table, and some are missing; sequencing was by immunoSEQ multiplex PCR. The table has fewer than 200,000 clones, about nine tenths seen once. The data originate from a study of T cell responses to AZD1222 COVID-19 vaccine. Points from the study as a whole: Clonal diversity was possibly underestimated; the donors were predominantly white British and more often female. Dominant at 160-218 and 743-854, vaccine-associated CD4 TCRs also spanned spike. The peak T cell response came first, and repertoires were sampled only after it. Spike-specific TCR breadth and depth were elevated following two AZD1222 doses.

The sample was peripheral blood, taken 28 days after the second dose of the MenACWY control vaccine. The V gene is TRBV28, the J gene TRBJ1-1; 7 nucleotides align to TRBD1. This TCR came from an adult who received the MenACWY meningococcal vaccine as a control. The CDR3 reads CASSPTGFGTEAFF. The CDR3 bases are TGTGCCAGCAGTCCGACAGGGTTCGGGACTGAAGCTTTCTTT.